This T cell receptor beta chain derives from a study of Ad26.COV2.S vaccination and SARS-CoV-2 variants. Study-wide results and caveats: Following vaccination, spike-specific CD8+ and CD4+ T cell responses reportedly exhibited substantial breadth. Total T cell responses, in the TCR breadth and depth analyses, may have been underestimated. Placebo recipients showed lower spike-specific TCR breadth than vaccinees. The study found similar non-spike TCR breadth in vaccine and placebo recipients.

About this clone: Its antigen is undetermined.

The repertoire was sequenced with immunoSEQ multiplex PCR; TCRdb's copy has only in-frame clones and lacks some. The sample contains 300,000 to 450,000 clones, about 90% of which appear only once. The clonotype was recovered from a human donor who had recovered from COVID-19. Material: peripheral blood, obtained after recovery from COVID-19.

CDR3 DNA sequence: TGTGCCAGCAGCTTAGAGCGAGGCGGGGGCCACCCTAGCACAGATACGCAGTATTTT. Amino acids: CASSLERGGGHPSTDTQYF. This chain uses TRBV13 with TRBJ2-3; D perhaps matches TRBD2 (7 bases). CDR1 and CDR2 (germline): PRHDT, FYEKMQ (reference sequence). V gave up 1 base and J gave up 0 bases, with 20 bases separating them. This CDR3 is built from 19 residues.